Sequencing of this T cell receptor beta chain was carried out in a study of beta chain features in type 1 diabetes. Study results and caveats: Junctions at VDJ sites from type 1 diabetes patients had fewer insertions and more deletions.

The CDR3 is made up of 13 amino acids. The junction had 5 bases not matched to a gene; V was cut back by 5 bases and J by 5 bases. Per the germline V gene, CDR1 is SEHNR and CDR2 is FQNEAQ (reference sequence). Reverse transcription of all isolated RNA meant that expressed TCRB transcripts were sequenced. Here immunoSEQ multiplex PCR was the method, and the copy in TCRdb shows in-frame clones only, minus some. The table lists 680,000 or so clones, roughly 16% of them singletons. This clone was found a few times. The antigen is unknown. The rearrangement joins TRBV7-9 to TRBJ2-5, with 7 bases lining up with TRBD1. The TCR sequence derives from a man between 18 and 35 years old in good health. The specimen sequenced was naive CD4+ T cells from blood. Here the CDR3 reads CASSRGQRETQYF. The CDR3 coding sequence is TGTGCCAGCAGCCGGGGACAGCGGGAGACCCAGTACTTC.